Listed below are T cell receptor beta chains from one sample, sequenced in a study of OX40 agonist ivuxolimab in advanced cancers. Repertoires were generated with immunoSEQ multiplex PCR, while TCRdb's copy carries only in-frame clones and drops some. The sample lists under 95,000 clones; about 84% were seen once. This material consisted of CD4+ or CD8+ T cells sorted from blood, taken in a trial of the OX40 agonist ivuxolimab. These receptors all come from an adult with an advanced solid tumor such as melanoma, head and neck, liver or kidney cancer. Both conserved end residues are part of each CDR3. Fields, in order: clone size, D gene, J gene, V gene, CDR3 DNA, CDR3 protein. D genes are given only for firm matches. Only part of the rows carry a size: once, few, many, or a class if the clone is expanded.

>NA|NA|TRBJ1-5|TRBV6-1
TGTGCCAGCAGTGAAGTAGGGCGTTTCGGGGGCTATAGCAATCAGCCCCAGCATTTT
CASSEVGRFGGYSNQPQHF
>few|NA|TRBJ2-1|TRBV7-3
TGTGCCAGCAGCTTATGGGGGATCGATGAGCAGTTCTTC
CASSLWGIDEQFF
>NA|NA|TRBJ2-3|TRBV2
TGTGCCAGCGGGGGCGACACAGATACGCAGTATTTT
CASGGDTDTQYF
>NA|TRBD2|TRBJ2-1|TRBV5-6
TGTGCCAGCAGCTTGAAACTAGCGGGACCCACTGAGCAGTTCTTC
CASSLKLAGPTEQFF
>NA|NA|TRBJ1-5|TRBV19
TGTGCCAGTAGTAACGCGGGGATGGGTTTTCAGCCCCAGCATTTT
CASSNAGMGFQPQHF
>NA|NA|TRBJ2-6|TRBV6-5
TGTGCCAGCAGCGGGCCTGGGGCCAACGTCCTGACTTTC
CASSGPGANVLTF
>NA|NA|TRBJ1-2|TRBV13
TGTGCCAGCAGCTTAGAAGGGGCGGGCTACACCTTC
CASSLEGAGYTF
>NA|NA|TRBJ2-1|TRBV7-2
TGTGCCAGCAGGGGGGGCCTCTTTTACAATGAGCAGTTCTTC
CASRGGLFYNEQFF
>NA|TRBD1|TRBJ2-1|TRBV7-7
TGTGCTAGCAGCTTAGGGTTGGGGACAGGGGACAATGAGCAGTTCTTC
CASSLGLGTGDNEQFF
>NA|NA|TRBJ1-1|TRBV29-1
TGCAGCGTTTTTAGACAGCCGGGCACTGAAGCTTTCTTT
CSVFRQPGTEAFF
>NA|NA|TRBJ1-2|TRBV7-9
TGTGCCAGCAGCTTACAGGCGACCTCCTATGGCTACACCTTC
CASSLQATSYGYTF
>NA|NA|TRBJ2-1|TRBV7-2
TGTGCCAGCAGCTTCTGGTCCTACAATGAGCAGTTCTTC
CASSFWSYNEQFF
>NA|NA|TRBJ2-1|TRBV5-4
TGTGCCAGCAGCATCGACTATTACAATGAGCAGTTCTTC
CASSIDYYNEQFF
>NA|TRBD1|TRBJ2-7|TRBV6-5
TGTGCCAGCAGTTACCGGACAGGGGCTGCATACGAGCAGTACTTC
CASSYRTGAAYEQYF
>NA|NA|TRBJ1-2|TRBV6-6
TGTGCCAGCAGCCCTGAGGAGAGATACTATGGCTACACCTTC
CASSPEERYYGYTF
>NA|NA|TRBJ2-7|TRBV6-5
TGTGCCAGCAGTTACTCGACCCCGGGGAGCTCCTACGAGCAGTACTTC
CASSYSTPGSSYEQYF
>NA|NA|TRBJ2-2|TRBV2
TGTGCCAGCAGTGTTGACACCGGGGAGCTGTTTTTT
CASSVDTGELFF
>NA|NA|TRBJ1-5|TRBV5-6
TGTGCCAGCAGCTCCCGAATCGCGGGGGGCAATCAGCCCCAGCATTTT
CASSSRIAGGNQPQHF
>NA|NA|TRBJ1-2|TRBV7-9
TGTGCCAGCAGCTTGACAGTCCCTAACTATGGCTACACCTTC
CASSLTVPNYGYTF
>NA|NA|TRBJ2-2|TRBV18
TGTGCCAGCTCACCACCTGAGCGGCCTACCAACACCGGGGAGCTGTTTTTT
CASSPPERPTNTGELFF
>NA|NA|TRBJ1-1|TRBV18
TGTGCCAGCTCACACACTGAGGAGTTCAACACTGAAGCTTTCTTT
CASSHTEEFNTEAFF
>NA|NA|TRBJ2-4|TRBV7-9
TGTGCCAGCAGCTTAGGGGCTGGAAACATTCAGTACTTC
CASSLGAGNIQYF
>NA|TRBD2|TRBJ2-3|TRBV5-6
TGTGCCAGCAGCTTGATGGGCGGGAGAGGGACAGATACGCAGTATTTT
CASSLMGGRGTDTQYF
>NA|NA|TRBJ1-2|TRBV10-3
TGTGCCAGCGGGCGGGGGCAGGGGGGCTACACCTTC
CASGRGQGGYTF
>NA|NA|TRBJ2-5|TRBV5-5
TGTGCCAGCAGCTTGTCGCCCATCCAAGAGACCCAGTACTTC
CASSLSPIQETQYF
>NA|TRBD1|TRBJ1-4|TRBV7-9
TGTGCCAGCAGCTTATATGGACAGGGTATCGAGCGGAATGAAAAACTGTTTTTT
CASSLYGQGIERNEKLFF
>NA|NA|TRBJ2-7|TRBV7-2
TGTGCCAGCAGCTTATTAGGACCGACTAGCTCCTACGAGCAGTACTTC
CASSLLGPTSSYEQYF
>NA|NA|TRBJ2-7|TRBV7-2
TGTGCCAGCAGCTTAGCGGGGACTTCTACCACCTACGAGCAGTACTTC
CASSLAGTSTTYEQYF
>NA|NA|TRBJ1-1|TRBV19
TGTGCCAGTAGTCCACGGACGCAAATGAACACTGAAGCTTTCTTT
CASSPRTQMNTEAFF
>NA|NA|TRBJ2-4|TRBV14
TGTGCCAGCAGCCCTCAGAAGGGTGCGAACATTCAGTACTTC
CASSPQKGANIQYF
>few|NA|TRBJ1-2|TRBV6-5
TGTGCCAGCAGTTACTTAGGAGCTAACTATGGCTACACCTTC
CASSYLGANYGYTF
>NA|NA|TRBJ1-1|TRBV30
TGTGCCTGGAGGGCCGGGGGGGGCTACACTGAAGCTTTCTTT
CAWRAGGGYTEAFF
>few|TRBD1|TRBJ2-3|TRBV19
TGTGCCAGTAAATTCAGGGGGTTTAGCACAGATACGCAGTATTTT
CASKFRGFSTDTQYF
>NA|NA|TRBJ2-6|TRBV9
TGTGCCAGCAGCGTAGGGCAGGCTGGGGCCAACGTCCTGACTTTC
CASSVGQAGANVLTF
>NA|NA|TRBJ1-1|TRBV12-5
TGTGCTAGTGGTTTGGGACCAACTGAAGCTTTCTTT
CASGLGPTEAFF
>once|NA|TRBJ1-1|TRBV7-9
TGTGCCAGCAGCTTACAGGACACTGAAGCTTTCTTT
CASSLQDTEAFF
>NA|TRBD1|TRBJ1-2|TRBV11-2
TGTGCCAGCAGCTCCCAGGGGGCCCTTAACTATGGCTACACCTTC
CASSSQGALNYGYTF
>once|TRBD1|TRBJ1-1|TRBV10-2
TGCGCCAGCAGTGAGTCGTCAGGGGGGAACACTGAAGCTTTCTTT
CASSESSGGNTEAFF
>NA|TRBD2|TRBJ2-3|TRBV10-1
TGCGCCAGCAGTGATCTAGCGGGGGGGCGAGATACGCAGTATTTT
CASSDLAGGRDTQYF
>NA|NA|TRBJ1-1|TRBV7-9
TGTGCCAGCAGCCTAAATCGACAGGACACTGAAGCTTTCTTT
CASSLNRQDTEAFF
>NA|TRBD1|TRBJ1-2|TRBV7-9
TGTGCCAGCAGCTTAGGGCAGGGGGCCCATGGCTACACCTTC
CASSLGQGAHGYTF
>few|NA|TRBJ1-6|TRBV11-2
TGTGCCAGCAGCGGACGGACGTACAATTCACCCCTCCACTTT
CASSGRTYNSPLHF
>NA|NA|TRBJ1-1|TRBV21-1
TGTGCCAGCACTCAATATAATACAGGGGCAGGGAACACTGAAGCTTTCTTT
CASTQYNTGAGNTEAFF
>NA|TRBD1|TRBJ1-1|TRBV19
TGTGCCAGTACCCCCGCGGGACAGGGGGGCACTGAAGCTTTCTTT
CASTPAGQGGTEAFF
>once|NA|TRBJ2-1|TRBV30
TGTGCCTTACTTCGAGGCACCTACAATGAGCAGTTCTTC
CALLRGTYNEQFF
>NA|NA|TRBJ2-5|TRBV7-9
TGTGCCAGCAGCTTACAGGGCTCTAGATACCAAGAGACCCAGTACTTC
CASSLQGSRYQETQYF
>NA|NA|TRBJ2-6|TRBV19
TGTGCCAGTATGGGGGGAGAAGGGCGGACTGGGGCCAACGTCCTGACTTTC
CASMGGEGRTGANVLTF
>NA|NA|TRBJ1-2|TRBV19
TGTGCCAGTCTAGACAGGAGTAACTATGGCTACACCTTC
CASLDRSNYGYTF
>NA|NA|TRBJ1-1|TRBV11-2
TGTGCCAGCAGCTTAGAACCCTCAGGAAGAGCTTTCTTT
CASSLEPSGRAFF
>NA|TRBD1|TRBJ2-2|TRBV5-1
TGCGCCAGCAGCTTGGCCTCATACTTGATGGACAGGGGGGCGAACACCGGGGAGCTGTTTTTT
CASSLASYLMDRGANTGELFF
>NA|NA|TRBJ1-1|TRBV4-2
TGTGCCAGCAGCTTGGCTAGGTACACTGAAGCTTTCTTT
CASSLARYTEAFF
>NA|NA|TRBJ1-2|TRBV6-5
TGTGCCAGCAGTCCACTAATGGGCTATGGCTACACCTTC
CASSPLMGYGYTF
>NA|NA|TRBJ2-1|TRBV4-2
TGTGCCAGCAGGGACAATGAGCAGTTCTTC
CASRDNEQFF
>once|NA|TRBJ1-2|TRBV2
TGTGCCAGCAACCACAGGGTCAACTATGGCTACACCTTC
CASNHRVNYGYTF
>once|NA|TRBJ1-1|TRBV4-2
TGTGCCAGCAGCCAAGCATACAGGCCCAACACTGAAGCTTTCTTT
CASSQAYRPNTEAFF